The 14 T cell receptor beta chains below all came from one sample that was sequenced in a study of blood T cell repertoires in COVID-19. Repertoires were generated with immunoSEQ multiplex PCR, while TCRdb's copy carries only in-frame clones and drops some. The sample contains about 150,000 clones, around 84% of which appear only once. The sequencing input was PBMCs or T cells enriched from blood (not recorded which). The receptors were gathered from a woman between 50 and 59 years old who had been exposed to COVID-19.

The chain couples TRBV2 to TRBJ1-2; 7 bases line up with TRBD1. CDR1 and CDR2 from the germline V gene are SNHLY and FYNNEI. V gave up 7 bases and J gave up 3 bases; unmatched junction bases: 5. The CDR3 covers 13 residues. The CDR3 DNA sequence: TGTGCCAGCACGCGACAGGGCTACTATGGCTACACCTTC. It is translated as CASTRQGYYGYTF. The entire variable domain, with the rest obtained from reference TRBV2 and TRBJ1-2, is as follows: EPEVTQTPSHQVTQMGQEVILRCVPISNHLYFYWYRQILGQKVEFLVSFYNNEISEKSEIFDDQFSVERPDGSNFTLKIRSTKLEDSAMYFCASTRQGYYGYTFGSGTRLTVV.

J is TRBJ2-2 and V is TRBV24-1; TRBD1 matches 7 bases. The germline CDR1 and CDR2 sequences are KGHDR and SFDVKD. The V and J ends lost 6 bases and 3 bases, in that order; junction bases with no gene match: 9. CDR3 length equals 16 residues. In DNA, the CDR3 is TGTGCCACCAGTTTTCCGACAGGGTTAGACACCGGGGAGCTGTTTTTT. This encodes CATSFPTGLDTGELFF.

V is TRBV5-4 and J is TRBJ2-3; TRBD2 matches 14 bases. This CDR3 is 16 amino acids long. V shed 7 bases, J shed 2 bases, and the junction held 6 bases outside the gene matches. CDR1 and CDR2 from the germline V gene are SGHNT and YYREEE (reference sequence). CDR3 loop: CASGTSGGIITDTQYF. The CDR3 nucleotides read TGTGCCAGCGGGACTAGCGGGGGAATAATCACAGATACGCAGTATTTT.

V and J are TRBV6-6 and TRBJ2-1; 9 bases map to TRBD2. Germline values: CDR1 MNHNY, CDR2 SVGAGI (reference sequence). This CDR3 has 17 amino acids. Losses at the gene ends were 5 bases for V and 2 bases for J; bases not matched to a gene: 10. The CDR3: CASSRTPIAGAYNEQFF. The CDR3 bases are TGTGCCAGCAGTCGTACACCTATAGCGGGGGCCTACAATGAGCAGTTCTTC.

This clone was detected many times. V is TRBV11-3 and J is TRBJ2-1, with TRBD2 identical over 10 bases. The length of the CDR3 is 14 residues. Germline V lookup: CDR1 SGHNT, CDR2 YENEEA. After removal of 5 bases from V and 9 bases from J, the junction contained 7 bases not matched to a gene. The chain's CDR3 is CASSASGSFGEQFF. The DNA of the CDR3 is TGTGCCAGCAGCGCTAGCGGGAGTTTCGGTGAGCAGTTCTTC.

This clone came up a few times. The chain couples TRBV7-8 to TRBJ1-1; no firm D call. V lost 5 bases and J 4 bases, leaving 11 bases between the germline ends. Germline assignment: CDR1 SGHVS and CDR2 FQNEAQ. The CDR3 covers 13 residues. The CDR3 reads CASSRSGGTEAFF. CDR3 DNA sequence: TGTGCCAGCAGCCGATCAGGTGGCACTGAAGCTTTCTTT.

This sequence joins TRBV7-2 and TRBJ2-7; the D gene is possibly TRBD2 (7 bases). Germline values: CDR1 SGHTA, CDR2 FQGNSA. The length of the CDR3 is 13 residues. Trimming removed 8 bases from V and 3 bases from J, with 14 bases in between. Here the CDR3 reads CASEEGGGYEQYF. CDR3 sequence (DNA): TGTGCCAGCGAAGAGGGGGGGGGCTACGAGCAGTACTTC.

The genes are TRBV10-3 and TRBJ2-3; D is ambiguous. CDR1 ENHRY and CDR2 SYGVKD come from the germline V gene. The CDR3 spans 13 residues. V was pared by 7 bases and J by 2 bases, with 10 bases between. CDR3 DNA: TGTGCCATCACAGGTAAACCCACAGATACGCAGTATTTT. It encodes CAITGKPTDTQYF.

The CDR3 is CSAWGGEAFF. The CDR3 bases are TGCAGTGCCTGGGGCGGTGAAGCTTTCTTT. The chain links TRBV20-1 to TRBJ1-1; TRBD1 might be the D (5 bases). The germline gives CDR1 DFQATT, CDR2 SNEGSKA (reference sequence). Trimming shortened V by 6 bases and J by 7 bases, and 9 bases separated the two germline ends. The CDR3 is made up of 10 amino acids.

The chain uses TRBV11-2 and TRBJ1-4; D is undetermined. The CDR3 has 14 amino acids. Looked up from germline, CDR1 is SGHAT and CDR2 is FQNNGV. Trimming removed 1 base from V and 7 bases from J, with 10 bases in between. For the CDR3, the DNA is TGTGCCAGCAGCTTAGTCCAGGTCTCTGAAAAACTGTTTTTT. Translating it yields CASSLVQVSEKLFF.

This chain connects TRBV19 to TRBJ2-3, with TRBD1 as a possible D gene (5 bases). The V gene lost 0 bases and the J gene lost 1 base, with 11 bases spanning the gap. Germline CDR1 is LNHDA and CDR2 is SQIVND (reference sequence). The CDR3 is 16 residues long. The CDR3 DNA reads as TGTGCCAGTAGTATAGAAACAGGCGTAGGCACAGATACGCAGTATTTT. Translation gives CASSIETGVGTDTQYF. Supplemented by reference TRBV19 and TRBJ2-3, the full variable domain reads DGGITQSPKYLFRKEGQNVTLSCEQNLNHDAMYWYRQDPGQGLRLIYYSQIVNDFQKGDIAEGYSVSREKKESFPLTVTSAQKNPTAFYLCASSIETGVGTDTQYFGPGTRLTVL.

The chain is built from TRBV11-2 and TRBJ1-3, with D hard to call. Between the trimmed V and J ends, which lost 3 bases and 0 bases, there was a span of 9 bases. Germline V gives CDR1 SGHAT, CDR2 FQNNGV. The CDR3 runs 15 residues. The CDR3 DNA reads TGTGCCAGCAGCTTCCGGAGCCCCTCTGGAAACACCATATATTTT. Translating gives CASSFRSPSGNTIYF.

The V and J genes are TRBV10-2 and TRBJ1-5; maybe TRBD1 (5 bases). V was shortened by 0 bases and J by 6 bases, with 6 bases between the two germline ends. Germline CDR1 is WSHSY and CDR2 is SAAADI. This CDR3 has 13 residues. DNA of the CDR3: TGCGCCAGCAGTGAGTCCAGGGTTCAGCCCCAGCATTTT. This encodes CASSESRVQPQHF.

The gene calls are TRBV27 and TRBJ1-5; weak D call: TRBD1 (6 bases). This CDR3 is built from 16 residues. Trimming pared 2 bases from V and 4 bases from J, leaving 15 bases between. CDR1 and CDR2 from the germline V gene are MNHEY and SMNVEV (reference sequence). CDR3 DNA: TGTGCCAGCAGTTTACGGGGCCAGGGGCGGAATCAGCCCCAGCATTTT. It is translated as CASSLRGQGRNQPQHF.